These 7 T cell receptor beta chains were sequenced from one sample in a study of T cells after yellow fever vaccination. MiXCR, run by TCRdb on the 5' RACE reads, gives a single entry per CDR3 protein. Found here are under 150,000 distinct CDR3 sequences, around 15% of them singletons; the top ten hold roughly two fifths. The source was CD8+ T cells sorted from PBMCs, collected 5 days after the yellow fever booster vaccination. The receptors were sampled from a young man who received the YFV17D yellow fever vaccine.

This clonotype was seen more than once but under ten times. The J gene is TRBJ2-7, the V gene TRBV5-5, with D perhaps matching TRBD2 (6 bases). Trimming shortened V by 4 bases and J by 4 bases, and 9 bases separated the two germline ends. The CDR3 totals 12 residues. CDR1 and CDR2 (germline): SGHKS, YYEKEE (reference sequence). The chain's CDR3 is CASSLGGYEQYV. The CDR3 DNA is TGTGCCAGCAGCCTGGGGGGATACGAGCAGTACGTC.

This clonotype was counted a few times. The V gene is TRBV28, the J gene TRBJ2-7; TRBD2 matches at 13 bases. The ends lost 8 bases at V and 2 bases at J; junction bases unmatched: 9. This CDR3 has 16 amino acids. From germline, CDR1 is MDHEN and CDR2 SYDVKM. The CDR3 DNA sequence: TGTGCCAGCTCCCCTGTGGGACTAGCGGGACCCTACGAGCAGTACGTC. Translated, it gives CASSPVGLAGPYEQYV.

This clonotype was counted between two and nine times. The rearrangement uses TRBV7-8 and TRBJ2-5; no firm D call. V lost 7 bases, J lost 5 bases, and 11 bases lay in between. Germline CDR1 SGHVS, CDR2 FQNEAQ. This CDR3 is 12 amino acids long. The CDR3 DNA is TGTGCCAGCAAGGGCTATCGGGAGACCCAGTACTTC. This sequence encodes CASKGYRETQYF.

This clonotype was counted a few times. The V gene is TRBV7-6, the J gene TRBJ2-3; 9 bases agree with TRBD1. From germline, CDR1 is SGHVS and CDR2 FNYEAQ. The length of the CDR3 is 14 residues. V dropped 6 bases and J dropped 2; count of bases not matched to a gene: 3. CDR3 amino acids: CASSWTGDTDTQYF. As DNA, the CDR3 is TGTGCCAGCAGTTGGACAGGGGACACAGATACGCAGTATTTT.

The CDR3 DNA follows: TGTGCCAGCAGGTTCCTACAGGGTAATTCACCCCTCCACTTT. It specifies CASRFLQGNSPLHF. The genes are TRBV5-5 and TRBJ1-6; D possibly corresponds to TRBD1 (6 bases). With 5 bases removed from V and 6 bases from J, the gap between germline ends came to 12 bases. CDR1 is SGHKS, CDR2 YYEKEE, per germline (reference sequence). The CDR3 spans 14 residues. Drawing the rest from reference TRBV5-5 and TRBJ1-6, the complete variable domain is DAGVTQSPTHLIKTRGQQVTLRCSPISGHKSVSWYQQVLGQGPQFIFQYYEKEERGRGNFPDRFSARQFPNYSSELNVNALLLGDSALYLCASRFLQGNSPLHFGNGTRLTVT.

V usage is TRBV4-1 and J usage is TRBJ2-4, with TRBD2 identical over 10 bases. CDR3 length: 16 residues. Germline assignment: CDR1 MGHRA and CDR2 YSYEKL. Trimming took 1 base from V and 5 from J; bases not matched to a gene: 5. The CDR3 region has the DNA TGCGCCAGCAGCCAAGTTAGCGGGGGGATCCAAAACATTCAGTACTTC. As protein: CASSQVSGGIQNIQYF.

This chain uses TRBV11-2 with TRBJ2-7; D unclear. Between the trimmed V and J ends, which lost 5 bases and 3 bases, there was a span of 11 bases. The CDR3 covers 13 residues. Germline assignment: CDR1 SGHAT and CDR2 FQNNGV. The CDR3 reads CASSLMDGYEQYV. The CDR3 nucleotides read TGTGCCAGCAGCCTCATGGACGGCTACGAGCAGTACGTC.